This is a list of T cell receptor beta chains from one sample in a study of a mutant IDH1 vaccine in newly diagnosed glioma. Their antigens are not known. Assay: immunoSEQ multiplex PCR; the TCRdb copy retains only in-frame clones and omits some. The sample includes roughly 60,000 clones, about 80% of them seen just once. The source was PBMCs, collected from a glioma patient whose treatment included an IDH1 peptide vaccine. The source is a man in his thirties or forties with glioma. CDR3s include the opening cysteine and the closing phenylalanine or tryptophan. The D gene is left open where the match is weak. Some rows have no size entry. The others give once, few or many, or a class for an expanded clone.

D gene | clone size | J gene | V gene | CDR3 DNA | CDR3 protein
TRBD1 | NA | TRBJ2-2 | TRBV9 | TGTGCCAGCAGCAGGACAGGGGGCGGATACACCGGGGAGCTGTTTTTT | CASSRTGGGYTGELFF
TRBD1 | NA | TRBJ2-7 | TRBV4-1 | TGCGCCAGCAGCCAAGAGGGGGACAGGGACTACGAGCAGTACTTC | CASSQEGDRDYEQYF
NA | NA | TRBJ1-3 | TRBV6-5 | TGTGCCAGCAGGGGACAAACTGGAAACACCATATATTTT | CASRGQTGNTIYF
TRBD1 | NA | TRBJ1-1 | TRBV7-2 | TGTGCCAGCAGCATGACAGGGTTTGGCACTGAAGCTTTCTTT | CASSMTGFGTEAFF
TRBD1 | few | TRBJ1-2 | TRBV10-3 | TGTGCCATCAGTGAGGGGACAGTGGTTAACTATGGCTACACCTTC | CAISEGTVVNYGYTF
NA | once | TRBJ2-5 | TRBV7-2 | TGTGCCAGCAGCTTAAGCCTGGGAGAGACCCAGTACTTC | CASSLSLGETQYF
NA | NA | TRBJ2-2 | TRBV5-1 | TGCGCCAGCGAGTCGTTTGGGGCGGAAACCGGGGAGCTGTTTTTT | CASESFGAETGELFF
NA | NA | TRBJ1-5 | TRBV2 | TGTGCCAGCAGTGAAGGCGGGGGTCATCAGCCCCAGCATTTT | CASSEGGGHQPQHF
NA | once | TRBJ1-4 | TRBV30 | TGTGCCTGGAGTGTACTGGGAAAGGGAAGCAGACTGTTTTTT | CAWSVLGKGSRLFF
NA | NA | TRBJ1-1 | TRBV18 | TGTGCCAGCTCACCACTCCAGGCGCGGAGGAACACTGAAGCTTTCTTT | CASSPLQARRNTEAFF
TRBD1 | NA | TRBJ1-1 | TRBV2 | TGTGCCGGCCGGGACAGGGGCACTGAAGCTTTCTTT | CAGRDRGTEAFF
NA | few | TRBJ2-7 | TRBV5-5 | TGTGCCAGCAGCTTATTACTAGGAGTCTACGAGCAGTACTTC | CASSLLLGVYEQYF
TRBD2 | NA | TRBJ2-2 | TRBV28 | TGTGCCAGCAGGCTAGCGGGAGGAACCGGGGAGCTGTTTTTT | CASRLAGGTGELFF
TRBD2 | NA | TRBJ2-1 | TRBV5-1 | TGCGCCAGCAGCTTGGACGCGGGGGGTGGAGATGAGCAGTTCTTC | CASSLDAGGGDEQFF
NA | NA | TRBJ1-1 | TRBV14 | TGTGCCAGCAGCCAAGACGGGGGCGCCTCTGAAGCTTTCTTT | CASSQDGGASEAFF
NA | NA | TRBJ1-4 | TRBV30 | TGTGCCTGGAGAGCAGGGACAACTAATGAAAAACTGTTTTTT | CAWRAGTTNEKLFF
NA | NA | TRBJ2-7 | TRBV5-5 | TGTGCCAGCAGCTCGACGATGCAGGGTAACTGGGGAGAGCAGTACTTC | CASSSTMQGNWGEQYF
NA | NA | TRBJ1-2 | TRBV9 | TGTGCCAGCAGCGTAGCCCCCGAGGTCTATGGCTACACCTTC | CASSVAPEVYGYTF
NA | NA | TRBJ2-7 | TRBV27 | TGTGCCAGCAGTTGGCGAGGTCGACCCTACGAGCAGTACTTC | CASSWRGRPYEQYF
NA | NA | TRBJ2-6 | TRBV11-2 | TGTGCCAGCAGCCCCTCGTGGGGGTTTAGCTCTGGGGCCAACGTCCTGACTTTC | CASSPSWGFSSGANVLTF
NA | NA | TRBJ1-5 | TRBV27 | TGTGCCAGCAGTTTACCAGGCCAGCCCCAGCATTTT | CASSLPGQPQHF
TRBD2 | NA | TRBJ2-7 | TRBV11-2 | TGTGCCAGCAGCTTAGAACGCGGGAGGTACGAGCAGTACTTC | CASSLERGRYEQYF
NA | NA | TRBJ1-5 | TRBV4-1 | TGCGCCAGCAGCCAAGTCGTCAAGGGGTATCAGCCCCAGCATTTT | CASSQVVKGYQPQHF
TRBD2 | NA | TRBJ2-5 | TRBV19 | TGTGCTACCTCTAGCGGGGGGCGGATCCAAGAGACCCAGTACTTC | CATSSGGRIQETQYF
NA | NA | TRBJ2-5 | TRBV6-1 | TGTGCCAGCAGGACGGGGCCGTACCAAGAGACCCAGTACTTC | CASRTGPYQETQYF
NA | many | TRBJ2-3 | TRBV5-4 | TGTGCCAGCAGCTCGGACAGAAACACAGATACGCAGTATTTT | CASSSDRNTDTQYF
TRBD1 | NA | TRBJ2-7 | TRBV27 | TGTGCCAGCAGTTGGACAGGACAGGGGGGTCGCTACGAGCAGTACTTC | CASSWTGQGGRYEQYF
NA | few | TRBJ1-2 | TRBV4-1 | TGCGCCAGCAGCCCTAGCGTCTTGACAGGCAGAAATGGCTACACCTTC | CASSPSVLTGRNGYTF
NA | NA | TRBJ1-2 | TRBV27 | TGTGCCAGCAGTTTAATCGCCGGCGATGGCTACACCTTC | CASSLIAGDGYTF
NA | NA | TRBJ1-2 | TRBV4-2 | TGTGCCAGCAGCCAAGATGAGAGGGAGGCGTTTGGCTACACCTTC | CASSQDEREAFGYTF
NA | few | TRBJ1-4 | TRBV11-2 | TGTGCCAGCAGCTTAGCTCGGGGAGGAAAACTGTTTTTT | CASSLARGGKLFF
TRBD1 | NA | TRBJ1-5 | TRBV30 | TGTGCCTGGAACTCGGGTGACAGGGGGCTTCAGCCCCAGCATTTT | CAWNSGDRGLQPQHF
NA | NA | TRBJ1-2 | TRBV15 | TGTGCCACCAGCAGAGGGTCAGGTTCCTATGGCTACACCTTC | CATSRGSGSYGYTF
NA | NA | TRBJ1-1 | TRBV2 | TGTGCCAGCAGTGAAGGTCGGACAGTCAACACTGAAGCTTTCTTT | CASSEGRTVNTEAFF
TRBD2 | few | TRBJ2-7 | TRBV9 | TGTGCCAGCAGTGGGTTTCCGGGACTAGCGGGAGAAAGGGGTTACGAGCAGTACTTC | CASSGFPGLAGERGYEQYF
NA | NA | TRBJ2-6 | TRBV7-9 | TGTGCCAGCAGCTCCCCGGGGGCTGGGGCCAACGTCCTGACTTTC | CASSSPGAGANVLTF